This T cell receptor (beta chain) was identified during a study of T cell clonality in common variable immunodeficiency (dated by TCRdb to the mid-2010s). This clone was observed at least ten times. This clone's antigen is unknown. The read ends 3 residues shy of where the CDR3 ends; the end is completed using the germline J gene. Overall results and qualifications from the work: CVID subjects shared fewer TCRbeta clones with each other than healthy controls did (p < 0.0001). TCRbeta clonality was higher in CVID subjects than in healthy controls (t-test p = 0.018), and the increase was most characteristic of about a third of subjects. Correlations between repertoire features and clinical complications were limited by patient heterogeneity within the CVID cohort. According to the authors, finding the cause of the higher clonality in CVID would require sequencing the repertoires of T cell subpopulations. Reportedly, TCRbeta sequences from CVID had fewer deletions and N-nucleotide insertions, and highly modified clones with 13 or more V deletions were absent from CVID. Even though DNA input was the same, control samples had an average of about 80,000 unique sequences each, compared with about 31,000 in CVID samples.

Predominantly Caucasian heritage was noted among both the CVID patients and the healthy controls. Heparinized peripheral whole blood samples of about 5 to 8.5 ml were obtained from each donor. Genomic DNA from adults with common variable immune deficiency (CVID) and from healthy adult controls was used to sequence TCRbeta CDR3 repertoires. The control group was made up of 22 healthy adult volunteers (10 male and roughly twelve female) whose ages ranged from roughly 23 to 70 years, with a mean age of approximately 35. Diluted blood was subjected to density centrifugation over Hypaque 1077 or Ficoll-Paque for isolation of peripheral blood mononuclear cells. Genomic DNA was obtained from unsorted mononuclear cells using either Qiagen column purification or a centrifugation-based method. Equivalent amounts of genomic DNA from CVID and control samples were used as sequencing input. For every sample, a 60 bp segment covering the rearranged TCRbeta CDR3 region was amplified and then sequenced. The immunoSEQ assay, a bias-corrected multiplex PCR combined with high-throughput sequencing, was used for TCRbeta amplification. For the original study's pipeline: Each unique nucleotide sequence was treated as a clone and annotated with V, D and J genes, copy number and frequency. Sequences were labeled productive if in frame, and non-productive if out of frame or containing stop codons. Clonality was calculated from Shannon's entropy as previously described. Mean CDR3 Kyte-Doolittle hydropathy was derived from the predicted amino acid sequences of productive clones. Scaled V gene usage was hierarchically clustered using Manhattan distance and complete linkage with the R hclust function. Sharing of clones by CDR3 amino acid sequence was evaluated by resampling 12 repertoires per group over 100 rounds. The repertoires were searched for some 70 published EBV-specific TCRbeta sequences and some 230 published CMV-specific TCRbeta sequences. Analysis left out a couple of CVID samples that produced under 10,000 sequences, so approximately 40 CVID repertoires remained. TCRdb retrieved this table from immuneACCESS and kept in-frame rearrangements only. Not all clones are present; in checked studies, unresolved V genes account for under half, and no reason is known for the remainder. Clone size and the V and J calls come from that table; the DNA yielded D and trimming. The table shows around 42,000 clones here, with no singletons. The ten biggest clones cover approximately 2.7% of the sample.

The germline V and J ends show losses of 7 bases and 1 base respectively, and no gene match explains 9 bases of the junction. Counted from cysteine to phenylalanine, this CDR3 has 17 amino acids. Sequencing covers 42 bases of the CDR3, shown here with the frame starting at base 1. Based on the germline V gene, the CDR1 and CDR2 sequences are SNHLY and FYNNEI. The sequenced material came from peripheral blood mononuclear cells. Recombination joined TRBV2 with TRBJ2-3, with TRBD1 identical over 12 junction bases. The sequence was obtained from a person aged 18 to 75 in good health. Incomplete CDR3 DNA: TGTGCCAGCATAATTGGGACAGGGGGCATGGGCACAGATACG. Its translation reads: CASIIGTGGMGTDT. The complete CDR3 sequence is CASIIGTGGMGTDTQYF.